Described below is a single T cell receptor (beta chain) sequence and its context. Its antigen is unknown. One base away there is no much larger clone; base qualities are not given. The trial excluded patients who had a history of autoimmune disease or who were on systemic immunosuppression. In every dose cohort, peripheral blood was drawn for TCR sequencing at baseline, cycle 4 day 1, and cycle 7 day 1. The samples were taken from a phase I, first-in-human, multicenter, open-label dose-escalation trial of ivuxolimab. Adults with locally advanced or metastatic melanoma, renal cell carcinoma, hepatocellular carcinoma or head and neck squamous cell carcinoma were enrolled in the trial. Before TCR sequencing, CD4+ T cells and CD8+ T cells from peripheral blood were sorted into separate populations. The data were taken from a study of OX40 agonist ivuxolimab in advanced cancers. About the investigation overall: Ivuxolimab was a fully human IgG2 agonistic monoclonal antibody targeting the costimulatory receptor OX40 (CD134). Intravenous ivuxolimab was administered to patients every 2 weeks at six dose levels: 0.01, 0.1, 0.3, 1.5, 3 and 10 mg/kg. Of the approximately 50 dose-escalation patients, hepatocellular carcinoma was present in approximately 20, melanoma in approximately 15, renal cell carcinoma in 9 and head and neck cancer in 9. In the dose-escalation cohort, 82.7% of patients were male, and the mean age was approximately 55 years, with a range of roughly 20 to 80. Patients were allowed to have had prior anti-PD-1, anti-PD-L1 or anti-CTLA-4 therapy, and roughly 40% of the dose-escalation patients had previously received checkpoint inhibitors. Partial responses were achieved by three dose-escalation patients, of whom one had hepatocellular carcinoma and two had cutaneous melanoma. Peripheral TCRbeta sequencing was intended to test whether TCR sequence diversity was altered and clonal T-cell expansion was caused by ivuxolimab. The paper describes the monotherapy dose-escalation part (N of about 47 patients) of the phase I trial of ivuxolimab. The full study reports these points: Clonal expansion of both CD4+ and CD8+ blood T cells was observed from baseline to week 6 at doses 0.1 to 3.0 mg/kg. On average, CD8+ T cells showed more expanded clones than CD4+ T cells after ivuxolimab. In partial responders in the 0.1-3.0 mg/kg groups, normalized peripheral clonal expansion was found to be among the lowest, especially among CD8+ T cells. Low levels of normalized T-cell clonal expansion were also seen in some patients who did not respond. Antigen specificity was not determined for the clonally expanded peripheral T cells.

Sequences MGHRA (CDR1) and YSYEKL (CDR2) are obtained from the germline V gene. Clipping removes 4 bases from V and 3 bases from J, with 8 as the unmatched junction base count. There are 16 amino acids in the CDR3, from cysteine to phenylalanine inclusive. Just the 48-base CDR3 DNA is kept, in frame starting at base 1. Genomic DNA was isolated from the sorted cells so that the TCRbeta CDR3 region could be sequenced. The immunoSEQ Assay was used for sequencing of TCRbeta CDR3 regions. TCRdb limited this immuneACCESS table to in-frame rearrangements with V and J called. A share of clones is missing; checked studies link under half to unresolved V genes, and the rest is unexplained. The sample records fewer than 100,000 clones, more than 75% of which are singletons. Together, the top ten hold over 0.6% of the sample.

This receptor chain uses TRBV4-1 and TRBJ1-5; TRBD1 aligns with 8 central bases. This clonotype was obtained from an adult with an advanced solid tumor such as melanoma, head and neck, liver or kidney cancer. The sample in question was CD4+ or CD8+ T cells sorted from blood, obtained in a trial of the OX40 agonist ivuxolimab. The nucleotide sequence is TGCGCCAGCAGCCCGGGAATGGACAGGGACAATCAGCCCCAGCATTTT. Its protein product is CASSPGMDRDNQPQHF.